The TCR beta chain under discussion was sequenced for a study of CXCR3-negative and CXCR3-positive naive CD8 T cells. Findings of the study overall: Researchers report that CXCR3-positive naive cells carry more hydrophobic TRB CDR3s than CXCR3-negative naive cells. Cryopreserved cells showed partially decreased CXCR3 expression, and most assays used fresh PBMCs. Between one naive subset and the other, surface CD5 was comparable, and TCR strength was inferred from TRB CDR3 properties.

Cells that were CD45RO-CCR7+CD27+CD95- constituted naive CD8+ T cells. The CDR3 covers 16 residues. The germline V gene encodes CDR1 LGHNA and CDR2 YSLEER. cDNA libraries for TRB were generated by 5' RACE incorporating UMI labels. TCRdb reprocessed the 5' RACE reads; each CDR3 protein has one entry and no DNA is given. This sample's table has roughly 120,000 distinct CDR3 sequences. With regard to this clonotype: Antigen specificity is unknown.

Specimen: naive CXCR3+ CD8+ T cells from blood. Subset here: CD45RO-CCR7+CD27+CD95- naive CD8+ T cells expressing CXCR3 (TNR3+). V usage is TRBV4-3 and J usage is TRBJ2-7; as DNA is missing, the TRBD1 call by TCRdb cannot be tested. This clonotype originated in a human donor in good health. Some clones in this sample may be carry-over from other donors' samples. CDR3 sequence: CASSHGTGDNSYEQYF.